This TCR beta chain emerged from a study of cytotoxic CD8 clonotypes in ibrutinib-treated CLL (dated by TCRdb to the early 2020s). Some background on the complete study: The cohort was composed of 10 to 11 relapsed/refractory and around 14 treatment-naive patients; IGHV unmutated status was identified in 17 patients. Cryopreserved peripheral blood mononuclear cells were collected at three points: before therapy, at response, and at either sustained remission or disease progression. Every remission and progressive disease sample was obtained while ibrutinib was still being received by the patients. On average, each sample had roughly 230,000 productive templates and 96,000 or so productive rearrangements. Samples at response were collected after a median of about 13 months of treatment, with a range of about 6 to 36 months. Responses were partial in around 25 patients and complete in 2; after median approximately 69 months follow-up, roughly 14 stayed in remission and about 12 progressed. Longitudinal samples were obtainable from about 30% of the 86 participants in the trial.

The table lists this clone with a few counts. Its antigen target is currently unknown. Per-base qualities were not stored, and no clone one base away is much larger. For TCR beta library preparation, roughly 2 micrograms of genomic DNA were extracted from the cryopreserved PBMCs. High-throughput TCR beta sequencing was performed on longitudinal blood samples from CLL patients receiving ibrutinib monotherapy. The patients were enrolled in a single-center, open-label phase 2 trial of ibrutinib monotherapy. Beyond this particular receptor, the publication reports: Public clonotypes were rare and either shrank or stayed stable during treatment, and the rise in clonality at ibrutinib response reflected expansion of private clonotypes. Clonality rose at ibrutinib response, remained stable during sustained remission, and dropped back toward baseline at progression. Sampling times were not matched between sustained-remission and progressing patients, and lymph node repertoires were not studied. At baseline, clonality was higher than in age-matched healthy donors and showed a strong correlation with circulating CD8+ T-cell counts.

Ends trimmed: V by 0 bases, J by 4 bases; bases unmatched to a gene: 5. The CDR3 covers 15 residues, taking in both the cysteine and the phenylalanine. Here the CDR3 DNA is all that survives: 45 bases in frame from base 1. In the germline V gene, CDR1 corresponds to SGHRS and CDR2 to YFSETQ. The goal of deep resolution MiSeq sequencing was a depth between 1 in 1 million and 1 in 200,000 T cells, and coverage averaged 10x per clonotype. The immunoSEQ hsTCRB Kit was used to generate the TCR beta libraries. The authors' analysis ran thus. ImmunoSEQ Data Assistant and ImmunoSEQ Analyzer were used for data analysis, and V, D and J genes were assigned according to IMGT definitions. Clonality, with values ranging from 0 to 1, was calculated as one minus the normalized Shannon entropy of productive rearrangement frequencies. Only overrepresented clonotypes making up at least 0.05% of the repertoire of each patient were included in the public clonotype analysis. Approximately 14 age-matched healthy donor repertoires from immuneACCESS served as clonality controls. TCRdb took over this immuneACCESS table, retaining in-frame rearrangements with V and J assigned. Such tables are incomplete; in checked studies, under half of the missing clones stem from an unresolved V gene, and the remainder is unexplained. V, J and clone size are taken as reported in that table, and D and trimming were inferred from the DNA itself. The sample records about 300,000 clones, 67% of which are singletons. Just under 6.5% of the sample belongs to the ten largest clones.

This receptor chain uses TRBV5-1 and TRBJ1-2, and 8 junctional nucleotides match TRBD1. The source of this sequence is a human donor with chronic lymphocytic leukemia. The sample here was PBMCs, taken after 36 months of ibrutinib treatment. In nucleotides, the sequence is TGCGCCAGCAGCTTGGTCGCAGGGGGCGTCTATGGCTACACCTTC. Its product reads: CASSLVAGGVYGYTF.